These 8 T cell receptor beta chains were sequenced from one sample in a study of CD8+ T cells in alopecia areata. As the sequencing template, cDNA was produced by extracting RNA and reverse transcribing it. Data came from immunoSEQ multiplex PCR; TCRdb stores just in-frame clones and leaves some out. The sample lists 200,000 to 250,000 clones, around two fifths occurring once. As for treatment: oral pan-JAK inhibitor, 5-10 mg twice daily. The sequencing used CD4+ T cells sorted from blood, collected at approximately week 31, from a patient treated with tofacitinib. The receptors were gathered from a human donor with alopecia areata.

This clone was counted only a few times. The V and J genes are TRBV10-2 and TRBJ1-1, with D maybe TRBD1 (5 bases). The germline gives CDR1 WSHSY, CDR2 SAAADI. The CDR3 runs 12 residues. V dropped 9 bases and J dropped 0 bases, with 8 bases sitting between them. CDR3 sequence (DNA): TGCGCCAGTGGACAACTGAACACTGAAGCTTTCTTT. Protein sequence: CASGQLNTEAFF.

This clone was seen more than once but under ten times. The chain uses TRBV11-2 and TRBJ1-2; D uncertain. Germline V gives CDR1 SGHAT, CDR2 FQNNGV. The CDR3 is 12 amino acids. V was pared by 5 bases and J by 4 bases, with 8 bases between. The CDR3 is CASSRIGYGYTF. DNA of the CDR3: TGTGCCAGCAGCCGAATAGGCTATGGCTACACCTTC.

V gene TRBV6-5 combines with J gene TRBJ1-3; a weak D match, TRBD1 (6 bases). The CDR3 totals 13 residues. The V gene's germline CDR1 is MNHEY and CDR2 SVGAGI. Trimming cost V 10 bases and J 4 bases, with 14 bases left between them. CDR3 sequence reads: CATTTGLGNTIYF. CDR3 bases: TGTGCCACCACTACAGGGCTCGGAAACACCATATATTTT.

The table lists this clone with a few counts. This chain joins TRBV19 and TRBJ1-6, with 7 bases fitting TRBD1. V gave up 10 bases and J gave up 6 bases; unmatched junction bases: 9. The CDR3 runs 14 residues. Germline CDR1 is LNHDA and CDR2 is SQIVND (reference sequence). For the CDR3, the DNA is TGTGCCACAACCGGGACAGAGCTTAATTCACCCCTCCACTTT. This translates into CATTGTELNSPLHF.

This clone was picked up a small number of times. The gene calls are TRBV18 and TRBJ2-5, with unresolved D. CDR3 length: 15 amino acids. Trimming cost V 0 bases and J 0 bases, with 8 bases left between them. The germline CDR1 and CDR2 sequences are KGHSH and LQKENI. This chain's CDR3 is CASSPPSSHQETQYF. Here the CDR3 DNA reads TGTGCCAGCTCACCACCCTCTTCTCACCAAGAGACCCAGTACTTC.

This clone has just a few counts. V and J are TRBV4-3 and TRBJ1-3; no clear D gene. Germline loops: CDR1 LGHNA, CDR2 YSLEER. The CDR3 is 14 residues long. V shed 0 bases and J shed 4 bases, with 7 bases lying between them. CDR3 bases: TGCGCCAGCAGCCAAGAGGGTGTGGGAAACACCATATATTTT. Translated, it gives CASSQEGVGNTIYF.

The V gene is TRBV7-2, the J gene TRBJ1-6; TRBD1 is a possible D gene (5 bases). The CDR3 covers 15 residues. Per germline, CDR1 SGHTA and CDR2 FQGNSA. With 2 bases removed from V and 7 bases from J, the gap between germline ends came to 12 bases. The CDR3 DNA sequence: TGTGCCAGCAGCTTACAGGGTGGAGGGAATTCACCCCTCCACTTT. This codes for CASSLQGGGNSPLHF.

The CDR3 DNA sequence: TGCGCCAGCAGCTTAACTCCGGGACGGAACTACGAGCAGTACTTC. As protein: CASSLTPGRNYEQYF. The chain couples TRBV5-1 to TRBJ2-7; tentatively, D is TRBD1 or TRBD2 (5 bases each). V lost 2 bases and J lost 3, with 15 bases in between. The CDR3 loop spans 15 amino acids. The germline V gene has CDR1 SGHRS and CDR2 YFSETQ.